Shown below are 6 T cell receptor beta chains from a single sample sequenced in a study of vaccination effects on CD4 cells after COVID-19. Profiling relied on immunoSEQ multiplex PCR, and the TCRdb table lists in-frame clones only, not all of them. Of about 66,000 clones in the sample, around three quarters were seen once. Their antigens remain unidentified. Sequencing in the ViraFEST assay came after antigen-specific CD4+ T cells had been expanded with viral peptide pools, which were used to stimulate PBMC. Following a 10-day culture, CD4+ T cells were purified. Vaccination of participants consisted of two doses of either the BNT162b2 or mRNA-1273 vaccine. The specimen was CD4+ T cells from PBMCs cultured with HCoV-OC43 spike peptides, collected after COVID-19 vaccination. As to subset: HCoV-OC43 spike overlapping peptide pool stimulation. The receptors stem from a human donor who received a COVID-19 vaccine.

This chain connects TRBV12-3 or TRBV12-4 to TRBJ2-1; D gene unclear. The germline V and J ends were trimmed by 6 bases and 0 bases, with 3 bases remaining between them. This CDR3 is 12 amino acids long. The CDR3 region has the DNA TGTGCCAGCAGCCGCTCCTACAATGAGCAGTTCTTC. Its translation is CASSRSYNEQFF.

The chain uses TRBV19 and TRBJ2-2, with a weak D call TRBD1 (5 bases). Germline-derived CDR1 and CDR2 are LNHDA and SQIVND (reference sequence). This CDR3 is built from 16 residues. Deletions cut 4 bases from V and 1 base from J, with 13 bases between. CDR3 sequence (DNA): TGTGCCAGTAGTAGACTGCTAGGGGAGAACACCGGGGAGCTGTTTTTT. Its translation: CASSRLLGENTGELFF.

The CDR3 reads CASSIDGGNQETQYF. The DNA for the CDR3 is TGTGCCAGTAGTATAGATGGTGGGAACCAAGAGACCCAGTACTTC. The chain combines TRBV19 with TRBJ2-5, with D uncertain. The CDR3 runs 15 residues. Trimming left V 0 bases short and J 0 bases short, with 8 bases between. Looked up from germline, CDR1 is LNHDA and CDR2 is SQIVND (reference sequence).

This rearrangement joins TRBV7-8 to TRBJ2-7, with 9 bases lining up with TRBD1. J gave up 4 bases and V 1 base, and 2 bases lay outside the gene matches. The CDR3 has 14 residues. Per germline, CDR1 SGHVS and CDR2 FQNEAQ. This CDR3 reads CASSLGDREYEQYV. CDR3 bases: TGTGCCAGCAGCTTAGGGGACAGGGAATACGAGCAGTACGTC.

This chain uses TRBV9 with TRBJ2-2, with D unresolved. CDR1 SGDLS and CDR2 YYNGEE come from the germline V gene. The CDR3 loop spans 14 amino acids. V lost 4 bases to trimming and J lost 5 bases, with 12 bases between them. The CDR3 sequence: CASSPMLGTGELFF. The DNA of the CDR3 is TGTGCCAGCAGCCCAATGCTGGGGACCGGGGAGCTGTTTTTT.

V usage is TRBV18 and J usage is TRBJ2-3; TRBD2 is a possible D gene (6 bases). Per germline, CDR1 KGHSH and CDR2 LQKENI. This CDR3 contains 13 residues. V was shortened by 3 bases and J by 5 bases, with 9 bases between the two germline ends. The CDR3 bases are TGTGCCAGCTCACCGCAGGGAGGAGATACGCAGTATTTT. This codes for CASSPQGGDTQYF. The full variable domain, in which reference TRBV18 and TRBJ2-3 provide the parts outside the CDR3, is NAGVMQNPRHLVRRRGQEARLRCSPMKGHSHVYWYRQLPEEGLKFMVYLQKENIIDESGMPKERFSAEFPKEGPSILRIQQVVRGDSAAYFCASSPQGGDTQYFGPGTRLTVL.